This T cell receptor (beta chain) was profiled in a study of blood T cell repertoires in COVID-19. Study at large: The United States, Italy and Spain supplied acute and convalescent COVID-19 samples. In each case, the material was cDNA or gDNA derived from T cells, B-cell-depleted T cells, or PBMCs.

As processed by the authors: Using reference gene primer amplification, nucleated cell counts were estimated. Produced via immunoSEQ multiplex PCR; TCRdb's table is partial and in-frame only. V, J and clone size are taken as reported in that table, and D and trimming were inferred from the DNA itself. The profile shows some 83,000 clones, approximately 88% of them singletons. The sequence derives from a man aged 60 to 75 with acute or convalescent COVID-19. Sequencing was performed on peripheral blood.

The CDR3 coding sequence is TGTGCCAGCAGCTTATACGGGACTGAAGCTTTCTTT. Translating it yields CASSLYGTEAFF. The J gene is TRBJ1-1, the V gene TRBV7-2, with unresolved D. The ends were cut back, 2 bases at V and 5 bases at J, with 6 bases in the middle. This CDR3 has 12 residues. The germline CDR1 and CDR2 sequences are SGHTA and FQGNSA.